Listed below are T cell receptor beta chains from one sample, sequenced in a study of vaccination and CD4 T cells after COVID-19. TCRdb fed the PCR reads into MiXCR, producing one record per CDR3 protein. The sample has about 10,000 distinct CDR3 sequences; around 32% are singletons. These receptors have no identified antigens. What was sequenced was CD4+ T cells from blood, cultured in vitro. Receptors originate from a human donor in good health. CDR3s include the opening cysteine and the closing phenylalanine or tryptophan. The D gene is left open where the match is weak. For some rows the clone size is stated as once, few or many, or as a class when expanded; others skip it.

d_call	v_call	clone_size	j_call	cdr3_aa	cdr3_nt
.	TRBV7-2	.	TRBJ1-5	CASRLTGSNQPQHF	TGTGCCAGCAGACTTACAGGGAGCAATCAGCCCCAGCATTTT
.	TRBV20-1	medium-sized	TRBJ1-5	CSARGPDRGYNQPQHF	TGCAGTGCTAGAGGGCCGGATAGGGGTTACAATCAGCCCCAGCATTTT
.	TRBV5-1	.	TRBJ1-2	CASSLEGGGQGYTF	TGCGCCAGCAGCCTGGAGGGGGGGGGCCAAGGCTACACCTTC
.	TRBV10-3	.	TRBJ2-7	CAISEPDAGSIFEQYF	TGTGCCATCAGTGAGCCCGATGCGGGGTCTATCTTCGAGCAGTACTTC
.	TRBV20-1	.	TRBJ1-2	CSARSGASYGYTF	TGCAGTGCTAGATCAGGGGCCAGCTATGGCTACACCTTC
.	TRBV28	.	TRBJ1-5	CASSFGGEGQPQHF	TGTGCCAGCAGTTTTGGGGGGGAGGGTCAGCCCCAGCATTTT
TRBD1	TRBV6-1	.	TRBJ2-7	CTCSRDRFYYEQYF	TGTACTTGCAGTAGGGACAGGTTTTACTACGAGCAGTACTTC
.	TRBV28	.	TRBJ2-7	CASSAGVPISYEQYF	TGTGCCAGCAGTGCGGGCGTGCCTATCTCCTACGAGCAGTACTTC
TRBD2	TRBV7-2	few	TRBJ2-5	CASSSRVGGGETQYF	TGTGCCAGCAGCTCCCGCGTGGGCGGGGGAGAGACCCAGTACTTC
.	TRBV6-2/TRBV6-3	.	TRBJ2-3	CASRSTDTQYF	TGTGCCAGCAGGTCAACGGATACGCAGTATTTT
TRBD1	TRBV27	.	TRBJ2-3	CASSLVTGVDTQYF	TGTGCCAGCAGTTTAGTCACAGGGGTCGATACGCAGTATTTT
.	TRBV19	.	TRBJ1-2	CASSATRDGGFYGYTF	TGTGCCAGTAGTGCTACCCGGGACGGAGGCTTCTATGGCTACACCTTC
.	TRBV7-9	.	TRBJ2-3	CASSPPGSPTWYF	TGTGCCAGCAGCCCCCCCGGTAGTCCTACGTGGTATTTT
.	TRBV21-1	.	TRBJ2-7	CASSSPRRLRLYEQYF	TGTGCCAGCAGCTCCCCTCGACGGCTTCGCCTCTACGAGCAGTACTTC
TRBD1	TRBV5-1	.	TRBJ2-6	CASSPWGGQGRSGANVLTF	TGCGCCAGCAGCCCGTGGGGCGGACAGGGGCGTTCTGGGGCCAACGTCCTGACTTTC
.	TRBV4-3	.	TRBJ2-3	CASSQDLLQTDTQYF	TGCGCCAGCAGCCAAGATCTCCTGCAGACAGATACGCAGTATTTT
TRBD2	TRBV7-9	.	TRBJ2-7	CASSPGLAGVYEQYF	TGTGCCAGCAGCCCGGGACTAGCGGGAGTTTACGAGCAGTACTTC
.	TRBV15	few	TRBJ2-7	CATSPLGGALYEQYF	TGTGCCACCAGCCCACTTGGGGGTGCCCTTTACGAGCAGTACTTC
.	TRBV6-1	.	TRBJ1-2	CASSERAPNYGYTF	TGTGCCAGCAGTGAACGGGCACCCAACTATGGCTACACCTTC
.	TRBV7-3	few	TRBJ1-1	CASSTTVSTEAFF	TGTGCCAGCAGCACCACGGTGAGCACTGAAGCTTTCTTT
.	TRBV7-2	.	TRBJ2-2	CASSLRALNTGELFF	TGTGCCAGCAGCTTGCGCGCCTTGAACACCGGGGAGCTGTTTTTT
.	TRBV5-4	once	TRBJ2-7	CASSLDFYEQYF	TGTGCCAGCAGCTTGGACTTCTACGAGCAGTACTTC
.	TRBV2	few	TRBJ1-6	CASCMSNSPLHF	TGTGCCAGCTGTATGTCTAATTCACCCCTCCACTTT
.	TRBV6-2/TRBV6-3	few	TRBJ1-2	CASSLQAIYGYTF	TGTGCCAGCAGCCTCCAGGCCATCTATGGCTACACCTTC
TRBD1	TRBV10-3	few	TRBJ1-1	CAIWVGTENTEAFF	TGTGCCATCTGGGTGGGGACAGAAAACACTGAAGCTTTCTTT
.	TRBV5-4	.	TRBJ2-2	CASSLAGLSGELFF	TGTGCCAGCAGCTTGGCGGGGTTAAGTGGGGAGCTGTTTTTT
TRBD1	TRBV2	.	TRBJ2-7	CASSELFRRTGFSYEQYF	TGTGCCAGCAGTGAGCTCTTTAGGAGGACAGGGTTTTCCTACGAGCAGTACTTC
.	TRBV7-3	few	TRBJ2-5	CASSMTSWGETQYF	TGTGCCAGCAGCATGACTAGTTGGGGAGAGACCCAGTACTTC
TRBD1	TRBV6-2/TRBV6-3	few	TRBJ1-1	CASTYWGQMNTEAFF	TGTGCCAGCACCTACTGGGGACAGATGAACACTGAAGCTTTCTTT
.	TRBV28	.	TRBJ1-2	CASGETGYTF	TGTGCCAGCGGGGAAACTGGCTACACCTTC
.	TRBV5-1	.	TRBJ2-5	CASSLESRETQYF	TGCGCCAGCAGCTTGGAGTCAAGGGAGACCCAGTACTTC
TRBD2	TRBV2	few	TRBJ2-2	CASRGIAGYTGELFF	TGTGCCAGCAGGGGGATAGCGGGTTACACCGGGGAGCTGTTTTTT
TRBD2	TRBV12-3/TRBV12-4	few	TRBJ2-7	CASSLGDRLAVSSYEQYF	TGTGCCAGCAGTTTGGGAGATAGACTAGCGGTGAGCTCCTACGAGCAGTACTTC
.	TRBV18	few	TRBJ2-5	CASSPREETQYF	TGTGCCAGCTCACCACGTGAAGAGACCCAGTACTTC
.	TRBV6-1	few	TRBJ2-3	CASGRMGVSTDTQYF	TGTGCCAGCGGCCGGATGGGTGTAAGCACAGATACGCAGTATTTT
TRBD1	TRBV5-1	few	TRBJ1-1	CASTTGGNTEAFF	TGCGCCAGCACGACAGGGGGGAACACTGAAGCTTTCTTT
.	TRBV6-1	few	TRBJ2-7	CASILDISLSYEQYF	TGTGCCAGCATCCTTGACATCTCACTCTCCTACGAGCAGTACTTC
.	TRBV7-8	.	TRBJ2-7	CASSGSYEQYF	TGTGCCAGCAGCGGGTCCTACGAGCAGTACTTC
.	TRBV30	.	TRBJ1-5	CAWTQGAGNQPQHF	TGTGCCTGGACACAGGGAGCGGGCAATCAGCCCCAGCATTTT
.	TRBV6-1	.	TRBJ1-1	CASRGGSRNTEAFF	TGTGCCAGCAGGGGAGGGTCAAGGAACACTGAAGCTTTCTTT
.	TRBV10-3	.	TRBJ2-2	CAISDYRRVNTGELFF	TGTGCCATCAGTGACTACCGTCGTGTTAACACCGGGGAGCTGTTTTTT